This note documents a single T cell receptor (beta chain) sequence. Antigen unknown. This sample was taken from a study of cytomegalovirus exposure and HLA in healthy donors. Study context: Some 91 million unique TCRs from HLA-typed donors were held in an early release of data. Regarding the study as a whole: A later analysis found common viral pathogens apparently linked to several of the most significant clusters.

V was pared by 4 bases and J by 8 bases, with 18 bases between. CDR3 length: 14 residues. Germline values: CDR1 SGHNT, CDR2 YYREEE (reference sequence). The PCR used 60 Vbeta and 13 Jbeta primers. Profiled with immunoSEQ multiplex PCR; TCRdb holds only in-frame clones, not every one. The sample yields approximately 85,000 clones, over 70% seen once. The specimen was PBMCs. This clonotype originated in a woman aged 50 to 60 in good health and CMV-seropositive. The genes are TRBV5-4 and TRBJ1-2, with a tentative D call TRBD1 (5 bases). CDR3 coding DNA: TGTGCCAGCAGCGCGGACACCCCGATAAGGGGCTACACCTTC. Its protein product is CASSADTPIRGYTF.